These 20 T cell receptor beta chains originate from one sample sequenced in a study of T cells in Graves' hyperthyroidism and ophthalmopathy. Amplification of TCR beta CDR3 regions was performed using RNA transcripts as template. The HTBI primer set drove a first-round RT-PCR of the TCR CDR3. MiXCR, applied by TCRdb to the multiplex PCR reads, yields one record per CDR3 protein. Among over 250,000 distinct CDR3 sequences listed, roughly 13% were seen once. The sample was blood. The receptors were sampled from a woman in her thirties or forties with Graves' ophthalmopathy.

This clonotype was observed at least ten times. The V and J genes are TRBV6-1 and TRBJ2-2; 9 bases line up with TRBD1. In germline, CDR1 is MNHNS, CDR2 SASEGT. The V and J ends lost 7 bases and 5 bases, in that order; junction bases with no gene match: 14. The CDR3 runs 17 residues. The CDR3 here is CASKVRRDRAITGELFF. As DNA, the CDR3 is TGTGCCAGCAAAGTACGTAGGGACAGGGCGATAACCGGGGAGCTGTTTTTT.

This clonotype was detected many times. The chain combines TRBV6-1 with TRBJ2-2, with 10 bases fitting TRBD1. CDR3 length: 18 residues. Looked up from germline, CDR1 is MNHNS and CDR2 is SASEGT. V lost 3 bases and J lost 1; bases outside the gene matches: 8. CDR3 protein: CASSDRGQGGGNTGELFF. The CDR3 region has the DNA TGTGCCAGCAGTGATAGAGGACAGGGGGGTGGGAACACCGGGGAGCTGTTTTTT.

This clonotype showed up just once. Possible read error: a much larger clone is one base away. This rearrangement joins TRBV29-1 to TRBJ2-7, with a tentative D call TRBD2 (6 bases). The germline V and J ends were trimmed by 5 bases and 2 bases, with 19 bases remaining between them. The CDR3 contains 15 residues. Germline CDR1 reads SQVTM; CDR2 reads ANQGSEA. CDR3 DNA: TGCAGCGTTTCCTGGGGGTCTAGCGAGACCTACGAGCAGTACTTC. Translation: CSVSWGSSETYEQYF.

This clonotype came up many times. The chain joins TRBV12-3 or TRBV12-4 to TRBJ1-1; D might be TRBD1 (5 bases). V was pared by 1 base and J by 3 bases, with 12 bases between. This CDR3 is built from 15 residues. The CDR3 loop reads CASSLDTGVDTEAFF. For the CDR3, the DNA is TGTGCCAGCAGTTTAGATACAGGCGTGGACACTGAAGCTTTCTTT.

This clonotype occurred many times. V and J are TRBV27 and TRBJ1-6; possibly TRBD1 for D (5 bases). The CDR3 totals 16 residues. V lost 0 bases, J lost 4 bases, and 10 bases lay in between. Looked up from germline, CDR1 is MNHEY and CDR2 is SMNVEV (reference sequence). The CDR3: CASSLSRTKYNSPLHF. DNA for the CDR3: TGTGCCAGCAGTTTATCCCGGACAAAATATAATTCACCCCTCCACTTT.

This clonotype was found many times. This rearrangement joins TRBV10-1 to TRBJ1-3; D call uncertain. Trimming took 4 bases from V and 0 from J, leaving 10 bases between them. The germline V gene encodes CDR1 WNHNN and CDR2 SYGVQD (reference sequence). There are 15 residues in the CDR3. The CDR3 protein is CASSVEGLSGNTIYF. In DNA form, the CDR3 reads TGCGCCAGCAGTGTCGAGGGCCTCTCTGGAAACACCATATATTTT.

The chain recombines TRBV2 with TRBJ2-3, with D uncertain. Germline CDR1 SNHLY, CDR2 FYNNEI. The germline V and J ends were trimmed by 7 bases and 4 bases, with 18 bases remaining between them. This CDR3 is 15 amino acids long. CDR3 nucleotides: TGTGCCAGCAATCAAGGTGGGGTCGTCTCAGATACGCAGTATTTT. Protein product: CASNQGGVVSDTQYF. The full variable domain, rest sourced from reference TRBV2 and TRBJ2-3, is EPEVTQTPSHQVTQMGQEVILRCVPISNHLYFYWYRQILGQKVEFLVSFYNNEISEKSEIFDDQFSVERPDGSNFTLKIRSTKLEDSAMYFCASNQGGVVSDTQYFGPGTRLTVL.

This clonotype was detected many times. This chain links TRBV7-9 with TRBJ1-6, with D unclear. This CDR3 is built from 14 residues. Germline V gives CDR1 SEHNR, CDR2 FQNEAQ (reference sequence). V lost 0 bases, J lost 7 bases, and 7 bases lay in between. The CDR3 here is CASSLAVPNSPLHF. The CDR3 nucleotides are TGTGCCAGCAGCTTAGCAGTTCCGAATTCACCCCTCCACTTT.

V and J are TRBV6-1 and TRBJ1-4; D call uncertain. Germline values: CDR1 MNHNS, CDR2 SASEGT. The CDR3 covers 13 residues. Trimming removed 8 bases from V and 8 bases from J, with 15 bases in between. The DNA of the CDR3 is TGTGCCAGCCGGATGGTGGATCGGGAAAAACTGTTTTTT. Translating it yields CASRMVDREKLFF.

Note on this clonotype: This may stem from a read error, because a much larger clone lies one nucleotide away. The chain recombines TRBV24-1 with TRBJ2-3; D is possibly TRBD1 (7 bases). Germline V gene sequence: CDR1 KGHDR, CDR2 SFDVKD. V lost 3 bases and J lost 1, with 22 bases in between. The CDR3 spans 19 residues. The CDR3: CATSDPHFRGAKGTDTQYF. Here the CDR3 DNA reads TGTGCCACCAGTGATCCTCATTTCAGGGGGGCAAAGGGCACAGATACGCAGTATTTT.

This sequence joins TRBV7-2 and TRBJ2-3; D uncertain. In germline, CDR1 is SGHTA, CDR2 FQGNSA. This CDR3 comprises 15 residues. Trimming left V 1 base short and J 2 bases short, with 10 bases between. CDR3 in DNA: TGTGCCAGCAGCTTAGATCCGGCCGACACAGATACGCAGTATTTT. It is translated as CASSLDPADTDTQYF.

Many counts were recorded for this clonotype. V and J are TRBV28 and TRBJ2-6; D gene ambiguous. The germline V and J ends were trimmed by 6 bases and 1 base, with 7 bases remaining between them. This CDR3 comprises 14 residues. Germline values: CDR1 MDHEN, CDR2 SYDVKM. CDR3 nucleotides: TGTGCCAGCAGACCGGGTTCTGGGGCCAACGTCCTGACTTTC. It codes for CASRPGSGANVLTF.

This clonotype came up a few times. This sequence joins TRBV4-1 and TRBJ1-5, with D unclear. The CDR3 spans 15 residues. Trimming stripped 5 bases from V and 7 bases from J, with 18 bases between. Germline V lookup: CDR1 MGHRA, CDR2 YSYEKL. The CDR3 nucleotides read TGCGCCAGCAGCTCCCACCCCAGCTCGGGACAGCCCCAGCATTTT. Translating gives CASSSHPSSGQPQHF.

This clonotype was picked up many times. The rearrangement links TRBV30 to TRBJ1-1; no firm D call. The V and J ends lost 5 bases and 1 base respectively, with 11 bases between them. This CDR3 is built from 13 residues. Germline V CDR1 and CDR2: GTSNPN, SVGIG (reference sequence). For the CDR3, the DNA is TGTGCCTGGGCGGCACTTCCGAACACTGAAGCTTTCTTT. This gives the protein CAWAALPNTEAFF.

The V and J genes are TRBV7-9 and TRBJ2-1, with 8 positions matching TRBD2. Germline V gives CDR1 SEHNR, CDR2 FQNEAQ (reference sequence). This CDR3 has 18 amino acids. The V segment lost 3 bases and the J segment 2 bases; nucleotides outside the gene matches: 12. In DNA form, the CDR3 reads TGTGCCAGCAGCTTCCGTCTTGAGCGGGGGCCAACCTACAATGAGCAGTTCTTC. Translated, it gives CASSFRLERGPTYNEQFF.

This clonotype came up a few times. V and J are TRBV6-9 and TRBJ1-6; no clear D gene. Germline V gene data show CDR1 as MNHGY and CDR2 as SVAAGI. This CDR3 has 15 residues. Trimming shortened V by 8 bases and J by 2 bases, and 13 bases separated the two germline ends. This CDR3 is CASHMGAAYNSPLHF. The CDR3 nucleotides are TGTGCCAGCCATATGGGAGCGGCCTATAATTCACCCCTCCACTTT.

This clonotype was observed a few times. The chain carries TRBV6-1 and TRBJ1-3, with 7 positions matching TRBD1. The V gene's germline CDR1 is MNHNS and CDR2 SASEGT. After removal of 7 bases from V and 2 bases from J, the junction contained 5 bases not matched to a gene. This CDR3 contains 14 residues. The CDR3 nucleotides read TGTGCCAGCATCCCAGGACAGGCTGGAAACACCATATATTTT. Protein: CASIPGQAGNTIYF.

This clonotype was seen many times. The V call is TRBV3-1, the J call TRBJ1-1, with unresolved D. The CDR3 contains 13 residues. From germline, CDR1 is LGHDT and CDR2 YNNKEL (reference sequence). Deletions cut 3 bases from V and 3 bases from J, with 8 bases between. CDR3: CASSQGRDTEAFF. CDR3 sequence (DNA): TGTGCCAGCAGCCAGGGCCGGGACACTGAAGCTTTCTTT.

This clonotype was observed at least ten times. The rearrangement joins TRBV24-1 to TRBJ1-5; no firm D call. The V gene lost 2 bases and the J gene lost 5 bases, with 15 bases spanning the gap. Germline CDR1 KGHDR, CDR2 SFDVKD. The CDR3 loop spans 16 amino acids. This CDR3 is CATSDSRAAGYQPQHF. The CDR3, as DNA: TGTGCCACCAGTGATTCTCGGGCAGCCGGCTATCAGCCCCAGCATTTT.

This chain uses TRBV28 with TRBJ1-2; 9 nucleotides line up with TRBD1. The trim removed 7 bases at V and 7 bases at J, leaving 4 bases unmatched. The CDR3 is 12 residues long. CDR1 MDHEN and CDR2 SYDVKM come from the germline V gene. The CDR3 reads CASIRQGGGYTF. The CDR3, as DNA: TGTGCCAGCATACGACAGGGGGGTGGCTACACCTTC.